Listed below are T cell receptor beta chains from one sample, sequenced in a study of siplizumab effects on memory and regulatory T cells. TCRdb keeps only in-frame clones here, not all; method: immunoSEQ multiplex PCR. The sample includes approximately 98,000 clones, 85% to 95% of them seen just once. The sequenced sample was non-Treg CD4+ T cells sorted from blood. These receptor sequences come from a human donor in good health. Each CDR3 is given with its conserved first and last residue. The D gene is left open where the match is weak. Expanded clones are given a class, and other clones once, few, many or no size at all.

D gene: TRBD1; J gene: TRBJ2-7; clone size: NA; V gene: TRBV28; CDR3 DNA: TGTGCCAGCAGTCTCGGGACAGGTTTATACTTC; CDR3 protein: CASSLGTGLYF
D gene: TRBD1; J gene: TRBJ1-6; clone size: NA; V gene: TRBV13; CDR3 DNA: TGTGCCAGCAGCTTTAAGAGACAGGGTGGCTCACCCCTCCACTTT; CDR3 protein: CASSFKRQGGSPLHF
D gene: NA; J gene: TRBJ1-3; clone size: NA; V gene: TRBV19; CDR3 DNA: TGTGCCAGTAGTACGGGGGTTCGGGGCCGCGTGGGAAACACCATATATTTT; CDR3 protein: CASSTGVRGRVGNTIYF
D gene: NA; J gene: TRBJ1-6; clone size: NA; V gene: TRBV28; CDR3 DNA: TGTGCCAGCACCCGAAAGGCAGGGCGGAATTCACCCCTCCACTTT; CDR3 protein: CASTRKAGRNSPLHF
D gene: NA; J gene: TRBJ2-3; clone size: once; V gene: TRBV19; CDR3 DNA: TGTGCCAGTCGCCGGCAGACTGGCGGCACAGATACGCAGTATTTT; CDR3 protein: CASRRQTGGTDTQYF
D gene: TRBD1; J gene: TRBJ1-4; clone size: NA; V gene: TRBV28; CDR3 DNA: TGTGCCAGCAGTTTGCCCGGGACAGGGGAAAAACTGTTTTTT; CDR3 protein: CASSLPGTGEKLFF
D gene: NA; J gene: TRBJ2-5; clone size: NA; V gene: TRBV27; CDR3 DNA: TGTGCCAGCAGGCCACTAGCCGTCGGACGGGAGACCCAGTACTTC; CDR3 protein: CASRPLAVGRETQYF
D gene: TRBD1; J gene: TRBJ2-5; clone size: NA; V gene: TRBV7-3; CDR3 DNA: TGTGCCAGCAGCTACAGACAGGGGTGGGAGACCCAGTACTTC; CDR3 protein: CASSYRQGWETQYF
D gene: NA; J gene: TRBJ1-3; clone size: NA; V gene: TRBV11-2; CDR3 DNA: TGTGCCAGCAGCCCAAGCCGACCGGGACAAGGAAACACCATATATTTT; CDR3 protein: CASSPSRPGQGNTIYF
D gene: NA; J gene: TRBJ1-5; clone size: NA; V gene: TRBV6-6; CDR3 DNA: TGTGCCAGCCAGACTAACAGAAATAGCAATCAGCCCCAGCATTTT; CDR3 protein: CASQTNRNSNQPQHF
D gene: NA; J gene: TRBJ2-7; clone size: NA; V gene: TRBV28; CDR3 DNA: TGTGCCAGTACTAGCTCCCACGAGCAGTACTTC; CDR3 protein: CASTSSHEQYF
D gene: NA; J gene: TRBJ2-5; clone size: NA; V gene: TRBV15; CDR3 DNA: TGTGCCACCAGCAGAATCGGGGGACAGTACCAAGAGACCCAGTACTTC; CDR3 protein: CATSRIGGQYQETQYF
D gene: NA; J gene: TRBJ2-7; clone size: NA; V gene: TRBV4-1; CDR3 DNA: TGCGCCAGCAGCCCCGGCCCCCGAGACTACGAGCAGTACTTC; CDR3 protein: CASSPGPRDYEQYF
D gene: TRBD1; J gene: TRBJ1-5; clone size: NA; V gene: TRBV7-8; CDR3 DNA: TGTGCCAGCAGCTTAAGCAGGGGGCATCAGCCCCAGCATTTT; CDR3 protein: CASSLSRGHQPQHF
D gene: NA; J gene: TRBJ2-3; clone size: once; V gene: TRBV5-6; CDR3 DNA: TGTGCCAGCAGCCTTAAGGGCCCCACAGATACGCAGTATTTT; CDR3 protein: CASSLKGPTDTQYF
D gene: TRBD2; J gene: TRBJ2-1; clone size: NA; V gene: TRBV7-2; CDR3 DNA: TGTGCCAGCAGCTTAGCCCTAGAGCGGGACTCCTACAATGAGCAGTTCTTC; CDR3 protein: CASSLALERDSYNEQFF
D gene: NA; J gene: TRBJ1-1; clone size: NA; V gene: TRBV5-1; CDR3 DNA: TGCGCCAGCAGCTTCCGACAGCCGAACACTGAAGCTTTCTTT; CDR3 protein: CASSFRQPNTEAFF
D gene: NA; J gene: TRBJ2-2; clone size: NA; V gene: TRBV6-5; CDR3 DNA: TGTGCCAGCAAGAACGGTCCGAACACCGGGGAGCTGTTTTTT; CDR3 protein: CASKNGPNTGELFF
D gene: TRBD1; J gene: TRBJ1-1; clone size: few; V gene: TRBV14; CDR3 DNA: TGTGCCAGCAGCCAAGAACTTGGACAGGGGGCCACTGAAGCTTTCTTT; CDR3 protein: CASSQELGQGATEAFF
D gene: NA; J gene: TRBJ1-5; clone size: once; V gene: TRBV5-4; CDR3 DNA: TGTGCCAGCAGTTTTGCGGGCAATCAGCCCCAGCATTTT; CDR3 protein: CASSFAGNQPQHF
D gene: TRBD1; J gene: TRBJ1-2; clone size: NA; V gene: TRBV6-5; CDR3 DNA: TGTGCCAGCAGGGTCCCGGACAGGAAAGTCGGGGGCTACACCTTC; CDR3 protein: CASRVPDRKVGGYTF
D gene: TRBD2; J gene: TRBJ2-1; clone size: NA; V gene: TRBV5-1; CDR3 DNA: TGCGCCAGCAGCCCACAACTAGCGGGAGAGGGAAATGAGCAGTTCTTC; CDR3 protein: CASSPQLAGEGNEQFF
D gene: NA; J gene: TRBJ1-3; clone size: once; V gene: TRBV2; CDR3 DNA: TGTGCCAGCAAGTTCGCCGAATCGTCCATATATTTT; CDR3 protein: CASKFAESSIYF
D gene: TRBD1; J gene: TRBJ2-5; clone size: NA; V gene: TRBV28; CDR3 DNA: TGTGCCAGCAGTTTGCGGAGGACAGGGGGCCAAGAGACCCAGTACTTC; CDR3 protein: CASSLRRTGGQETQYF
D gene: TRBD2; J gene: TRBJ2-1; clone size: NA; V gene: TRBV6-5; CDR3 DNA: TGTGCCAGCAGCCGACTAGCGGGGCTCAACAATGAGCAGTTCTTC; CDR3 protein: CASSRLAGLNNEQFF
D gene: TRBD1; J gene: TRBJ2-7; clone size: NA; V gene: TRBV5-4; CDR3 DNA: TGTGCCAGCAGCCACAGGGGGGAAGGGTTCTACGAGCAGTACTTC; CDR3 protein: CASSHRGEGFYEQYF